This T cell receptor (beta chain) is from a study of T cells after yellow fever vaccination. At least ten counts were recorded for this clonotype. One entry per CDR3 protein, called by TCRdb with MiXCR from the 5' RACE reads. Here the sample spans 46,000 or so distinct CDR3 sequences, around 6.4% being singletons. The CDR3 runs 14 residues. Between the trimmed V and J ends, which lost 2 bases and 5 bases, there was a span of 12 bases. The germline CDR1 and CDR2 sequences are LGHDT and YNNKEL (reference sequence). The chain is built from TRBV3-1 and TRBJ2-5; D is unresolved. This sequence originates from a man younger than 45 who received the YFV17D yellow fever vaccine. This material consisted of PBMCs, either bulk or a sorted T-cell subset (CD4+, CD8+, memory, or dextramer-sorted; not recorded which), taken 45 days after the yellow fever booster vaccination. This chain's CDR3 is CASSQILQSETQYF. The CDR3 DNA reads as TGTGCCAGCAGCCAAATTTTGCAATCGGAGACCCAGTACTTC.